The T cell receptor beta chain described here comes from a study of control samples from healthy donors and cancer patients. Profiled with immunoSEQ multiplex PCR; TCRdb holds only in-frame clones, not every one. The table lists 180,000 or so clones, roughly 89% of them singletons, with roughly 1.6% in the top ten. The CDR3 is 13 residues long. J lost 7 bases, V lost 5 bases, and 5 bases had no gene match. The germline CDR1 and CDR2 sequences are SGHAT and FQNNGV. The sample was blood. The source of this sequence is a woman aged 25 to 39 in good health. The chain joins TRBV11-2 to TRBJ2-4; 7 bases agree with TRBD2. CDR3 region: CASSPGTINIQYF. The CDR3 DNA reads as TGTGCCAGCAGCCCCGGGACTATTAACATTCAGTACTTC.